These 8 T cell receptor beta chains were all obtained from the same sample, sequenced in a study of cytomegalovirus exposure and HLA in healthy donors. Clones were read by immunoSEQ multiplex PCR, and TCRdb kept only the in-frame ones, dropping some. The table lists 100,000 to 150,000 clones, around 90% of them singletons, with 1.5% to 2% in the top ten. Material: PBMCs. These receptor sequences come from a woman aged 18 to 35 in good health and CMV-seronegative.

This chain joins TRBV28 and TRBJ1-2; a possible D gene is TRBD1 (5 bases). The CDR3 length is 14 residues. The V and J ends lost 6 bases and 4 bases respectively, with 15 bases between them. CDR1 is MDHEN, CDR2 SYDVKM, per germline. The CDR3 DNA reads TGTGCCAGCAGCCCCCCCACAGGCCGCTATGGCTACACCTTC. This codes for CASSPPTGRYGYTF.

The V and J genes are TRBV27 and TRBJ2-1, with TRBD2 matching 9 bases. CDR3 length equals 16 residues. Germline trimming cut 2 bases from V and 4 bases from J; bases unmatched to any gene: 6. Looked up from germline, CDR1 is MNHEY and CDR2 is SMNVEV (reference sequence). CDR3 region: CASSLMGLADYNEQFF. CDR3 DNA sequence: TGTGCCAGCAGTTTAATGGGACTAGCAGATTACAATGAGCAGTTCTTC.

This clone occurred a few times. The rearrangement uses TRBV9 and TRBJ1-2, with TRBD1 matching 7 bases. CDR3 length: 14 residues. The ends lost 3 bases at V and 1 base at J; junction bases unmatched: 3. Germline CDR1 is SGDLS and CDR2 is YYNGEE. In DNA, the CDR3 is TGTGCCAGCAGCGATCGGGACAGTAACTATGGCTACACCTTC. Encoded protein: CASSDRDSNYGYTF.

The chain uses TRBV9 and TRBJ1-1; the D gene is possibly TRBD1 (5 bases). The V end was cut by 2 bases, the J end by 2 bases, with 7 bases between. Germline V gene data show CDR1 as SGDLS and CDR2 as YYNGEE. The CDR3 runs to 13 residues. The chain's CDR3 is CASSVTDNTEAFF. CDR3 sequence (DNA): TGTGCCAGCAGCGTGACAGATAACACTGAAGCTTTCTTT.

The genes are TRBV21-1 and TRBJ1-2; TRBD1 is the table's D call and was not checked against the DNA. TRBV21-1 is a documented pseudogene. The CDR3 spans 15 residues. The CDR3 coding sequence is TGTGCCAGCAGCACACGAACCACAGGGGTGAGCGGCTACACCTTC. Protein sequence: CASSTRTTGVSGYTF.

The chain has TRBV2 and TRBJ2-5; the match to TRBD1 covers 9 bases. The CDR3 spans 15 residues. With V trimmed by 4 bases and J by 5 bases, 8 bases remained unmatched. Germline loops: CDR1 SNHLY, CDR2 FYNNEI. The DNA of the CDR3 is TGTGCCAGCAGTGTGGGACTTACAGGGGGCGAGACCCAGTACTTC. Protein sequence: CASSVGLTGGETQYF.

V and J are TRBV5-6 and TRBJ1-2, with D perhaps TRBD1 (6 bases). In germline, CDR1 is SGHDT, CDR2 YYEEEE. Trimming took 2 bases from V and 0 from J, leaving 11 bases between them. The CDR3 is 15 amino acids. The CDR3 nucleotides are TGTGCCAGCAGCTTTGACAGGACAACTAACTATGGCTACACCTTC. The encoded protein is CASSFDRTTNYGYTF.

In this sample, this clone turned up a few times. The chain combines TRBV4-2 with TRBJ1-5; 8 nucleotides align to TRBD1. V lost 0 bases to trimming and J lost 3 bases; unmatched junction nucleotides: 13. This CDR3 spans 19 amino acids. The germline V gene encodes CDR1 LGHNA and CDR2 YNFKEQ. The CDR3 DNA reads TGTGCCAGCAGCCAAGAATATCCTAGGACAGGGATAGTCAATCAGCCCCAGCATTTT. Translating it yields CASSQEYPRTGIVNQPQHF.